What follows is one T cell receptor beta chain and its context. This specimen comes from a study of blood T cell repertoires in COVID-19. Overall study: Spain, Italy and the United States supplied samples that represented acute and convalescent COVID-19. PBMCs, B-cell-depleted T cells, or T cells provided the cDNA or gDNA that made up the material.

V was trimmed by 2 bases and J by 1 base, leaving 8 bases between them. Looked up from germline, CDR1 is MRHNA and CDR2 is SNTAGT. The CDR3 is 14 residues long. Per the original data handling: How many nucleated cells were present was estimated from reference gene primer amplification. TCRdb keeps only in-frame clones here, not all; method: immunoSEQ multiplex PCR. Clonal size and the V and J genes are those of that table, whereas D and trimming came from the DNA. Of about 250,000 clones listed, about 80% are singletons. This receptor was taken from a man older than 75 with acute or convalescent COVID-19. The specimen sequenced was peripheral blood. The chain has TRBV6-4 and TRBJ1-2; D gene ambiguous. The CDR3 region is CASSDPQVNYGYTF. CDR3 nucleotide sequence: TGTGCCAGCAGTGACCCCCAGGTTAACTATGGCTACACCTTC.